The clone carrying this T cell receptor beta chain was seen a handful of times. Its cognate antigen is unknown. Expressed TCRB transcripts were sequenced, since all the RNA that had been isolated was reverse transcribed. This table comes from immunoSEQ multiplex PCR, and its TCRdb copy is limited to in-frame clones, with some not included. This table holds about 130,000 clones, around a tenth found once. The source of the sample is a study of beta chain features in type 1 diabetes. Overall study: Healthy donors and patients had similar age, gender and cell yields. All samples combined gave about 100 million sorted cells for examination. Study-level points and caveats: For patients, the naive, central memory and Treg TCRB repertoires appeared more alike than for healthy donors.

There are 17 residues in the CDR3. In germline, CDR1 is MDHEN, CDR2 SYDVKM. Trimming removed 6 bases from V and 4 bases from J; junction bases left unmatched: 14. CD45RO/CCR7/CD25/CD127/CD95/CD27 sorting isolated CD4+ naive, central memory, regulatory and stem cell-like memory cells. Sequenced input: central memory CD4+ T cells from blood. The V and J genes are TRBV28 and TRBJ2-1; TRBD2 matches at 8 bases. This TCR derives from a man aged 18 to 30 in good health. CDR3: CASRQGRTSGSYNEQFF. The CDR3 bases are TGTGCCAGCAGGCAGGGGCGTACTAGCGGTTCTTACAATGAGCAGTTCTTC.